One sample yielded the 23 T cell receptor beta chains listed below, sequenced in a study of graft-versus-host responses after intestinal transplantation. The assay was immunoSEQ multiplex PCR, and TCRdb's table has in-frame clones only and misses some. Of fewer than 90,000 clones listed, over 90% are singletons. Their cognate antigens are unknown. The specimen comprised unstimulated CD4+ T cells sorted from spleen or lymph node cells, sampled before transplant. The origin of the receptors is a human donor who was the organ donor for an intestinal transplant.

The J gene is TRBJ1-4, the V gene TRBV10-3, with TRBD1 matching over 8 bases. Germline V gene sequence: CDR1 ENHRY, CDR2 SYGVKD. J lost 6 bases, V lost 10 bases, and 7 bases had no gene match. The CDR3 contains 13 residues. In nucleotides, the CDR3 is TGTGCCACCGTAGACAGGGGTCATGAAAAACTGTTTTTT. Amino acid sequence: CATVDRGHEKLFF.

V and J are TRBV10-1 and TRBJ2-1, with D perhaps matching TRBD1 (6 bases). This CDR3 has 16 amino acids. V dropped 4 bases and J dropped 4 bases, with 17 bases sitting between them. Germline CDR1 and CDR2: WNHNN and SYGVQD (reference sequence). This CDR3 reads CASSGFPGAGYNEQFF. In DNA form, the CDR3 reads TGCGCCAGCAGTGGATTCCCAGGGGCAGGTTACAATGAGCAGTTCTTC.

The chain uses TRBV28 and TRBJ1-4; no reliable D call. V was trimmed by 8 bases and J by 3 bases, leaving 10 bases between them. Germline V CDR1 and CDR2: MDHEN, SYDVKM. This CDR3 has 13 residues. The CDR3 nucleotides read TGTGCCAGCTCTGAGGACCCTAATGAAAAACTGTTTTTT. This gives the protein CASSEDPNEKLFF.

This chain joins TRBV2 and TRBJ1-1; D perhaps matches TRBD1 (5 bases). Trimming removed 6 bases at V and 1 base at J, with 9 bases between. There are 13 residues in the CDR3. Germline loops: CDR1 SNHLY, CDR2 FYNNEI. The CDR3 nucleotides read TGTGCCAGCAGACGCGGACAGAACACTGAAGCTTTCTTT. Translating it yields CASRRGQNTEAFF.

The chain recombines TRBV5-1 with TRBJ1-5, with D possibly matching TRBD1 (5 bases). The CDR3 has 14 residues. Germline loops: CDR1 SGHRS, CDR2 YFSETQ. The V and J ends lost 0 bases and 2 bases respectively, with 6 bases between them. The CDR3 DNA reads TGCGCCAGCAGCTTGGGGGACGGCAATCAGCCCCAGCATTTT. This gives the protein CASSLGDGNQPQHF.

This rearrangement joins TRBV28 to TRBJ1-6, with D uncertain. The germline V gene has CDR1 MDHEN and CDR2 SYDVKM. V lost 3 bases and J lost 9, with 3 bases in between. CDR3 length equals 11 residues. The CDR3 bases are TGTGCCAGCAGTTTGGGTTCACCCCTCCACTTT. Its protein product is CASSLGSPLHF.

This clone turned up a few times. This chain connects TRBV19 to TRBJ1-5; D perhaps matches TRBD1 (5 bases). From germline, CDR1 is LNHDA and CDR2 SQIVND (reference sequence). CDR3 length equals 14 residues. The V end was cut by 5 bases, the J end by 4 bases, with 12 bases between. CDR3 loop: CASSASRDNQPQHF. CDR3 nucleotide sequence: TGTGCCAGTAGTGCTTCCAGGGATAATCAGCCCCAGCATTTT. Supplemented by reference TRBV19 and TRBJ1-5, the full variable domain reads DGGITQSPKYLFRKEGQNVTLSCEQNLNHDAMYWYRQDPGQGLRLIYYSQIVNDFQKGDIAEGYSVSREKKESFPLTVTSAQKNPTAFYLCASSASRDNQPQHFGDGTRLSIL.

The genes are TRBV11-2 and TRBJ1-2, with 11 bases lining up with TRBD1. V was pared by 3 bases and J by 5 bases, with 5 bases of the junction left unmatched. Germline V CDR1 and CDR2: SGHAT, FQNNGV. The CDR3 loop spans 15 amino acids. The CDR3 is CASSFADRGPYGYTF. The CDR3 coding sequence is TGTGCCAGCAGCTTTGCGGACAGGGGGCCATATGGCTACACCTTC.

The chain uses TRBV10-3 and TRBJ2-3; unclear D gene. There are 15 residues in the CDR3. Germline CDR1 and CDR2: ENHRY and SYGVKD. V was shortened by 3 bases and J by 0 bases, with 10 bases between the two germline ends. CDR3 bases: TGTGCCATCAGTGAAGCTCCAGCTAGCACAGATACGCAGTATTTT. It translates to CAISEAPASTDTQYF.

J is TRBJ2-7 and V is TRBV20-1; 8 nucleotides match TRBD1. The V gene end was trimmed by 6 bases and the J gene end by 6 bases; junction bases not matched to a gene: 4. CDR3 length: 11 amino acids. CDR1 DFQATT and CDR2 SNEGSKA come from the germline V gene (reference sequence). CDR3 bases: TGCAGTGCGAGCACAGGGGGCGAGCAGTACTTC. Residues: CSASTGGEQYF.

The rearrangement uses TRBV28 and TRBJ2-2, with TRBD1 identical over 8 bases. The germline V gene encodes CDR1 MDHEN and CDR2 SYDVKM. V dropped 6 bases and J dropped 7; count of bases not matched to a gene: 10. This CDR3 has 15 amino acids. The CDR3 DNA follows: TGTGCCAGCAGCCTTACAGGGGGTGGGTTCGGGGAGCTGTTTTTT. Encoded protein: CASSLTGGGFGELFF.

The gene calls are TRBV6-6 and TRBJ1-5; 8 bases are shared with TRBD1. Germline values: CDR1 MNHNY, CDR2 SVGAGI (reference sequence). The CDR3 spans 15 residues. V was clipped by 2 bases and J by 5 bases; unmatched bases: 5. The CDR3 region has the DNA TGTGCCAGCAGTTACCCAGGGGGCGGCCATCAGCCCCAGCATTTT. It translates to CASSYPGGGHQPQHF.

The J gene is TRBJ2-2, the V gene TRBV6-1; TRBD2 agrees at 9 bases. The CDR3 consists of 16 residues. V shed 3 bases and J 6 bases; nucleotides not matched to a gene: 8. The germline CDR1 and CDR2 sequences are MNHNS and SASEGT. CDR3 in DNA: TGTGCCAGCAGTGAGGTAGCGGGGGAGTACGCCGGGGAGCTGTTTTTT. Translating gives CASSEVAGEYAGELFF.

This chain uses TRBV10-3 with TRBJ1-2; 12 positions match TRBD1. CDR3 size: 13 residues. The V segment lost 8 bases and the J segment 7 bases; nucleotides outside the gene matches: 5. Germline V gene sequence: CDR1 ENHRY, CDR2 SYGVKD. DNA for the CDR3: TGTGCCATCGAAGGGACAGGGGGCTTTGGCTACACCTTC. Its protein is CAIEGTGGFGYTF.

The V call is TRBV7-8, the J call TRBJ2-5; D gene ambiguous. CDR3 length equals 16 residues. Trimming took 2 bases from V and 1 from J, leaving 14 bases between them. Germline assignment: CDR1 SGHVS and CDR2 FQNEAQ. The CDR3 region is CASSLSRTRPQETQYF. Here the CDR3 DNA reads TGTGCCAGCAGCTTAAGTAGAACGAGGCCCCAAGAGACCCAGTACTTC.

V is TRBV6-5 and J is TRBJ1-2, with TRBD1 matching 7 bases. This CDR3 is built from 15 residues. Losses at the gene ends were 2 bases for V and 2 bases for J; bases not matched to a gene: 5. The germline gives CDR1 MNHEY, CDR2 SVGAGI. The CDR3 loop is CASSYDGRGNYGYTF. CDR3 nucleotide sequence: TGTGCCAGCAGTTACGATGGCAGGGGGAACTATGGCTACACCTTC.

This chain links TRBV18 with TRBJ1-2; no firm D call. Trimming stripped 1 base from V and 8 bases from J, with 17 bases between. The CDR3 is made up of 15 amino acids. The germline gives CDR1 KGHSH, CDR2 LQKENI. The CDR3 sequence is CASSPRREASQGYTF. In nucleotides, the CDR3 is TGTGCCAGCTCACCACGCCGGGAGGCCTCACAAGGCTACACCTTC.

This chain connects TRBV19 to TRBJ1-1, with TRBD1 identical over 7 bases. V trimming: 2 bases; J trimming: 6 bases; junction bases outside the gene matches: 6. Germline CDR1 is LNHDA and CDR2 is SQIVND (reference sequence). There are 14 residues in the CDR3. The CDR3 is CASSIQGGQAEAFF. The CDR3 region has the DNA TGTGCCAGTAGTATACAGGGAGGACAGGCTGAAGCTTTCTTT.

The V and J genes are TRBV28 and TRBJ1-2; possibly TRBD1 for D (5 bases). V was shortened by 4 bases and J by 6 bases, with 12 bases between the two germline ends. Germline V gene lookup returns CDR1 MDHEN and CDR2 SYDVKM. The CDR3 totals 13 residues. For the CDR3, the DNA is TGTGCCAGCAGTTATAGGGGTTTACATGGCTACACCTTC. It specifies CASSYRGLHGYTF.

The genes are TRBV27 and TRBJ1-1; the D gene is possibly TRBD1 (5 bases). This CDR3 contains 14 residues. Trimming stripped 1 base from V and 5 bases from J, with 11 bases between. In germline, CDR1 is MNHEY, CDR2 SMNVEV (reference sequence). In DNA, the CDR3 is TGTGCCAGCAGTTTATTGACGGGACGGACTGAAGCTTTCTTT. Amino acid sequence: CASSLLTGRTEAFF.

The chain couples TRBV5-4 to TRBJ2-7; D not certain. The CDR3 extends over 13 amino acids. Germline V gene sequence: CDR1 SGHNT, CDR2 YYREEE (reference sequence). Trimming removed 1 base at V and 2 bases at J, with 7 bases between. This CDR3 reads CASSLKGTYEQYF. For the CDR3, the DNA is TGTGCCAGCAGCTTGAAAGGGACCTACGAGCAGTACTTC. Filled out from reference TRBV5-4 and TRBJ2-7, the complete variable domain reads ETGVTQSPTHLIKTRGQQVTLRCSSQSGHNTVSWYQQALGQGPQFIFQYYREEENGRGNFPPRFSGLQFPNYSSELNVNALELDDSALYLCASSLKGTYEQYFGPGTRLTVT.

This rearrangement joins TRBV5-1 to TRBJ1-4; D may be TRBD1 (5 bases). The germline gives CDR1 SGHRS, CDR2 YFSETQ. The CDR3 extends over 17 amino acids. V was clipped by 1 base and J by 6 bases, with 19 bases between them. The DNA for the CDR3 is TGCGCCAGCAGCTTGAGTTTAAAGCTAAGAGGGGATGAAAAACTGTTTTTT. Its translation is CASSLSLKLRGDEKLFF.

This clone was counted once. The chain uses TRBV6-1 and TRBJ1-2; 8 bases fit TRBD1. After removal of 7 bases from V and 6 bases from J, the junction contained 10 bases not matched to a gene. This CDR3 is 14 amino acids long. Per the germline V gene, CDR1 is MNHNS and CDR2 is SASEGT. The CDR3: CASTWGRGPNGYTF. CDR3 nucleotides: TGTGCCAGCACCTGGGGCAGGGGGCCCAATGGCTACACCTTC.